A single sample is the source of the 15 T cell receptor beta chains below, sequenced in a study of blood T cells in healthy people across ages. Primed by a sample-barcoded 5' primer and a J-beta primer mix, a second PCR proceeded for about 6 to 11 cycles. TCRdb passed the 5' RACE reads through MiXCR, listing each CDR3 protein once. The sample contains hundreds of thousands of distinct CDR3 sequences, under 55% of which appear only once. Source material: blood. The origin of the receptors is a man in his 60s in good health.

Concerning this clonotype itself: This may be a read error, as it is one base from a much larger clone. The CDR3 sequence: CASSVSSYEQYF. The CDR3 bases are TGTGCCAGCAGCGTCAGCTCCTACGAGCAGTACTTC. The chain couples TRBV7-9 to TRBJ2-7; D is unclear. The CDR3 runs 12 residues. With 5 bases removed from V and 0 bases from J, the gap between germline ends came to 5 bases. CDR1 is SEHNR, CDR2 FQNEAQ, per germline (reference sequence).

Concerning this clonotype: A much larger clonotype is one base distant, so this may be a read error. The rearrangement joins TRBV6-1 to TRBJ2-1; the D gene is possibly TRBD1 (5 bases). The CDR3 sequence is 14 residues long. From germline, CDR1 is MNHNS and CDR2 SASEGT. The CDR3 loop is CAGSDGRASAEQFF. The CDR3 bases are TGTGCCGGCAGTGATGGCAGGGCTTCAGCTGAGCAGTTCTTC.

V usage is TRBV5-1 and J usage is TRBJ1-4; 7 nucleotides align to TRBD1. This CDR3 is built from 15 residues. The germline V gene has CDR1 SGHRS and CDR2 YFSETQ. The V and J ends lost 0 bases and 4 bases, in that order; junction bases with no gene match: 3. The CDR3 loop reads CASSLEGQNNEKLFF. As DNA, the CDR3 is TGCGCCAGCAGCTTGGAGGGACAGAATAATGAAAAACTGTTTTTT. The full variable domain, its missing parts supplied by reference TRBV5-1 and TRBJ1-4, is KAGVTQTPRYLIKTRGQQVTLSCSPISGHRSVSWYQQTPGQGLQFLFEYFSETQRNKGNFPGRFSGRQFSNSRSEMNVSTLELGDSALYLCASSLEGQNNEKLFFGSGTQLSVL.

CDR3 in DNA: TGCAGTGCCCCTAAGACAGGGAGCGACTATGGCTACACCTTC. Translation: CSAPKTGSDYGYTF. The rearrangement joins TRBV20-1 to TRBJ1-2; 7 bases match TRBD1. Trimming cost V 6 bases and J 3 bases; bases outside gene matches: 10. Germline loops: CDR1 DFQATT, CDR2 SNEGSKA (reference sequence). This CDR3 region has 14 residues.

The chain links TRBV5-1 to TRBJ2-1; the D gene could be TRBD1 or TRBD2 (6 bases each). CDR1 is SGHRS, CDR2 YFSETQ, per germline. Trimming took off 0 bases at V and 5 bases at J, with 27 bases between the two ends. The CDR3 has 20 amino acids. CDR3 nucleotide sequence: TGCGCCAGCAGCTTGGTTCCGTTATATCCCACGGGGGCCACGAACAATGAGCAGTTCTTC. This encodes CASSLVPLYPTGATNNEQFF.

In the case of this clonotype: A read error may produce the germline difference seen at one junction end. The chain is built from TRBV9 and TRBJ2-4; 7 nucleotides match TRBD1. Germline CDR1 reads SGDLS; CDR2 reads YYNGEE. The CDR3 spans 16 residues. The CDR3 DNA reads TGTGTCAGCAGCCCAACGGACAGGAGAGCCAAAAACATTCAGTACTTC. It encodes CVSSPTDRRAKNIQYF.

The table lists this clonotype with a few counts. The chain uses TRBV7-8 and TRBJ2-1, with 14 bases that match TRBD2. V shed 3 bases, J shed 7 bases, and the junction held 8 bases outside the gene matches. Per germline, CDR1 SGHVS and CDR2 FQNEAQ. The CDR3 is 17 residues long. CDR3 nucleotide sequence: TGTGCCAGCAGCTTCGGACTAGCGGGGGGACGCGGTAATGAGCAGTTCTTC. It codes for CASSFGLAGGRGNEQFF. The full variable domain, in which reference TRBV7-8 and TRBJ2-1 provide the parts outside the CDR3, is GAGVSQSPRYKVAKRGQDVALRCDPISGHVSLFWYQQALGQGPEFLTYFQNEAQLDKSGLPSDRFFAERPEGSVSTLKIQRTQQEDSAVYLCASSFGLAGGRGNEQFFGPGTRLTVL.

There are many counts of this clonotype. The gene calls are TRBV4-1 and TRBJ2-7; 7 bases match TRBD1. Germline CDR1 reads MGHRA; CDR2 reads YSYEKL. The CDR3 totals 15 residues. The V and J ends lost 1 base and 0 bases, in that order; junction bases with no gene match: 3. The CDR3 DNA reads TGCGCCAGCAGCCAAGGACAGGGAAGCTCCTACGAGCAGTACTTC. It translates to CASSQGQGSSYEQYF.

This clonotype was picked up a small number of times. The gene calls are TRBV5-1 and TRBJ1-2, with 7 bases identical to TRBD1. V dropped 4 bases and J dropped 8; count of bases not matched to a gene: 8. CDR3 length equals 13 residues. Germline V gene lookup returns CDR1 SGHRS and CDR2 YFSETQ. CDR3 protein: CASSVEGAGGYTF. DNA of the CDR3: TGCGCCAGCAGCGTCGAGGGGGCTGGAGGCTACACCTTC.

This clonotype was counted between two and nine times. CDR3 sequence: CASSYRSPLTSGGGETQYF. CDR3 coding DNA: TGTGCCAGCAGTTACCGGTCTCCTTTGACTAGCGGGGGTGGAGAGACCCAGTACTTC. The chain links TRBV6-2 or TRBV6-3 to TRBJ2-5; the match to TRBD2 covers 12 bases. The trim removed 2 bases at V and 4 bases at J, leaving 14 bases unmatched. Germline CDR1 and CDR2: MNHEY and SVGEGT. The CDR3 extends over 19 amino acids.

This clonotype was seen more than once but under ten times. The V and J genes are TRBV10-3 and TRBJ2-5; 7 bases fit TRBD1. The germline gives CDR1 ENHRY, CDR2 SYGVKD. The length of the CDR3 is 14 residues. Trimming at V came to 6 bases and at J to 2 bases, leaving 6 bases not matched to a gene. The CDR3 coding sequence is TGTGCCATCAGGAGGGACAGAAAACAAGAGACCCAGTACTTC. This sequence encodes CAIRRDRKQETQYF.

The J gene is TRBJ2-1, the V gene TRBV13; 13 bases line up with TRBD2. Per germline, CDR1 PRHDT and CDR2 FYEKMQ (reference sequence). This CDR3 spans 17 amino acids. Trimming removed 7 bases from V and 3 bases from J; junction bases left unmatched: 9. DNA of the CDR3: TGTGCCAGCACCCGATCACTAGCGGGGGGGAACTACAATGAGCAGTTCTTC. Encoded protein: CASTRSLAGGNYNEQFF.

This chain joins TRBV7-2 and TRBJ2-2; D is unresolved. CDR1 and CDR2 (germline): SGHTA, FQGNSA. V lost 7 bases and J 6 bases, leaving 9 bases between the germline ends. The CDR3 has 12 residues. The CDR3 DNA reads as TGTGCCAGCAAGTCGGCGGCCGGGGAGCTGTTTTTT. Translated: CASKSAAGELFF.

The CDR3 here is CASSQDLQGNYGYTF. As DNA, the CDR3 is TGCGCCAGCAGCCAAGATCTGCAGGGGAACTATGGCTACACCTTC. This chain links TRBV4-3 with TRBJ1-2; D perhaps matches TRBD1 (6 bases). The CDR3 is 15 residues long. Trimming removed 0 bases at V and 2 bases at J, with 10 bases between. Germline V gene lookup returns CDR1 LGHNA and CDR2 YSLEER.

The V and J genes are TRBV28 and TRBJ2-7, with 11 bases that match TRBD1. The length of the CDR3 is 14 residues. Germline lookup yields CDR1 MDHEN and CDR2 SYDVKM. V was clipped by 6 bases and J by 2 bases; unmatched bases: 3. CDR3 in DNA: TGTGCCAGCAGACAGGACAGGGGGCCCTACGAGCAGTACTTC. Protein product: CASRQDRGPYEQYF.